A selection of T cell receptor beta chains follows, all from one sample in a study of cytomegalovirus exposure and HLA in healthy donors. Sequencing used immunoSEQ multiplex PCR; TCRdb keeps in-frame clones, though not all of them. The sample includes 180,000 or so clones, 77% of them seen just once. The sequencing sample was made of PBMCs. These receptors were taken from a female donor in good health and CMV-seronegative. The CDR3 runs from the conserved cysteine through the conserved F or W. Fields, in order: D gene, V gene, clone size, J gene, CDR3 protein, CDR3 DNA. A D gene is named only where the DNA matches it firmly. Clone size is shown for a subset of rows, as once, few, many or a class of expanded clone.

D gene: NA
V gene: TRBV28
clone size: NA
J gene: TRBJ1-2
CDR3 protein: CASSTQISYGYTF
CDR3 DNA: TGTGCCAGCAGTACCCAGATCTCCTATGGCTACACCTTC

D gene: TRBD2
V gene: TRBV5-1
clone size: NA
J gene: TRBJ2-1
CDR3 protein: CASEAGGAYNEQFF
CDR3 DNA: TGCGCCAGTGAAGCGGGAGGGGCCTACAATGAGCAGTTCTTC

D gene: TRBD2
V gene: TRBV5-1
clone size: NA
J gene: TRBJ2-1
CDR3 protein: CASSLSGVEYNEQFF
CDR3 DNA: TGCGCCAGCAGCCTGAGCGGGGTTGAATACAATGAGCAGTTCTTC

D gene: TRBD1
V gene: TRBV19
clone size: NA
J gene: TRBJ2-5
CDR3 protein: CASSMEDRPQETQYF
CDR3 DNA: TGTGCCAGTAGTATGGAGGACAGGCCCCAAGAGACCCAGTACTTC

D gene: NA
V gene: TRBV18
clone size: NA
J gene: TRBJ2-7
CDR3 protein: CASSPGDSYEQYF
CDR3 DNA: TGTGCCAGCTCACCAGGAGACTCCTACGAGCAGTACTTC

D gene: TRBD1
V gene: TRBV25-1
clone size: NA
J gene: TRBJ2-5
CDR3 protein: CASTSPWDRVSTQETQYF
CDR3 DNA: TGTGCCAGCACCTCTCCTTGGGACAGGGTTAGTACGCAAGAGACCCAGTACTTC

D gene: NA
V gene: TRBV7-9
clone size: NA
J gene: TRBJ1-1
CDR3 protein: CASSLGQHTEAFF
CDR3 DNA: TGTGCCAGCAGCTTAGGACAGCACACTGAAGCTTTCTTT

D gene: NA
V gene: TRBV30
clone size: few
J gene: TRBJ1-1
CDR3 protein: CAWSVAGDTEAFF
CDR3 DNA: TGTGCCTGGAGTGTGGCGGGGGACACTGAAGCTTTCTTT

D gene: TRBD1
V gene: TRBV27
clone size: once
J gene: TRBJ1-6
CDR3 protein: CASKQTGGNSPLHF
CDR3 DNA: TGTGCCAGCAAGCAGACAGGGGGCAATTCACCCCTCCACTTT

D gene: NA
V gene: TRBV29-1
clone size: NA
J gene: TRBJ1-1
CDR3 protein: CSVASGTTYTEAFF
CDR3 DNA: TGCAGCGTAGCGTCCGGGACAACCTACACTGAAGCTTTCTTT

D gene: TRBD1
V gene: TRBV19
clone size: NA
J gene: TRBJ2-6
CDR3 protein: CASRGAGTGRTGANVLTF
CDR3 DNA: TGTGCCAGTAGAGGGGCCGGGACAGGGAGGACTGGGGCCAACGTCCTGACTTTC

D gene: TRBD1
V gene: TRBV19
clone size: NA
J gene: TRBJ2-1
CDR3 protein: CASSPGTAYNEQFF
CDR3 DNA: TGTGCCAGTAGTCCTGGGACAGCCTACAATGAGCAGTTCTTC

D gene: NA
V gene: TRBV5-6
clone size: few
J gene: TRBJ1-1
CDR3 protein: CASSFYGNTEAFF
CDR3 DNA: TGTGCCAGCAGCTTTTACGGGAACACTGAAGCTTTCTTT

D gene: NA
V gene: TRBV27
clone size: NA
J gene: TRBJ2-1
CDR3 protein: CASGGDGFYNEQFF
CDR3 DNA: TGTGCCAGCGGAGGCGACGGGTTCTACAATGAGCAGTTCTTC

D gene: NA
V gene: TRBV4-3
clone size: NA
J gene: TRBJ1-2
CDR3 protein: CASSLGRDMDGYTF
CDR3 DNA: TGCGCCAGCAGCCTAGGACGGGATATGGACGGCTACACCTTC

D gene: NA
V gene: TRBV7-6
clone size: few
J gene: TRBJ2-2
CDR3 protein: CASSLEGGGGATGELFF
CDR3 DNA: TGTGCCAGCAGCTTAGAGGGTGGTGGTGGGGCCACCGGGGAGCTGTTTTTT

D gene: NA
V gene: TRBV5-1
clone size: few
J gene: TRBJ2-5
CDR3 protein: CASSSQGVQETQYF
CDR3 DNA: TGCGCCAGCAGCTCCCAAGGAGTCCAAGAGACCCAGTACTTC

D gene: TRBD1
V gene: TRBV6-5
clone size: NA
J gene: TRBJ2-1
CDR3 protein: CASRQGDDEQFF
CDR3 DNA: TGTGCCAGCAGACAGGGGGACGATGAGCAGTTCTTC

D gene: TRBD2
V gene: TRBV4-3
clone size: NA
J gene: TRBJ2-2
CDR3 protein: CASSQHNGLAGLPGTGELFF
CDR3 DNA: TGCGCCAGCAGCCAGCACAATGGACTAGCGGGGCTCCCGGGCACCGGGGAGCTGTTTTTT

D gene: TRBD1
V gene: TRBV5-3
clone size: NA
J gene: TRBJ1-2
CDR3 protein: CARSSQGAGYGYTF
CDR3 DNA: TGTGCCAGAAGCTCACAGGGGGCTGGCTATGGCTACACCTTC

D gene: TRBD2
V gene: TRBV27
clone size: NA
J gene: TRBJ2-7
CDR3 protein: CASMGGAGGLSYEQYF
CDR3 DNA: TGTGCCAGCATGGGTGGCGCGGGAGGCCTTTCCTACGAGCAGTACTTC

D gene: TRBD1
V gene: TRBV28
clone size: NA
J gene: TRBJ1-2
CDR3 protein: CASSLPGQGNYGYTF
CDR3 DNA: TGTGCCAGCTCCCTCCCGGGACAGGGAAACTATGGCTACACCTTC

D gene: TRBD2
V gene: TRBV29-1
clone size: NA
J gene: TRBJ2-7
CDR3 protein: CSVGLAGYEQYF
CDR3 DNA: TGCAGCGTTGGACTAGCGGGGTACGAGCAGTACTTC

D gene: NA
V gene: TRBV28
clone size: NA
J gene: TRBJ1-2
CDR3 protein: CATTGTLTFNYGYTF
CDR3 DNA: TGTGCCACCACGGGAACTTTAACCTTTAACTATGGCTACACCTTC

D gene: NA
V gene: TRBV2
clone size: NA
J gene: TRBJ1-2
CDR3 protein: CASSESAGRDLDYGYTF
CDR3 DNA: TGTGCCAGCAGTGAATCAGCAGGGAGGGACTTAGACTATGGCTACACCTTC

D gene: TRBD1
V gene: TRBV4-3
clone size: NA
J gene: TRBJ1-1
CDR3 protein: CASSPRTGMDTEAFF
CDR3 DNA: TGCGCCAGCAGCCCGCGGACAGGGATGGACACTGAAGCTTTCTTT

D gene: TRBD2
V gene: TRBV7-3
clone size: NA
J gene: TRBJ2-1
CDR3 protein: CAGDGRAVDEQFF
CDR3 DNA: TGTGCCGGAGACGGGAGGGCGGTCGATGAGCAGTTCTTC

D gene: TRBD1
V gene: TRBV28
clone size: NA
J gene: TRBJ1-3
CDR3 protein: CASSGATGGVNTIYF
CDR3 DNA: TGTGCCAGCAGTGGGGCGACAGGGGGCGTAAACACCATATATTTT

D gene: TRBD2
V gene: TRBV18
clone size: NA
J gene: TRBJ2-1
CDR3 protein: CASSPQRGGNEQFF
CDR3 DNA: TGTGCCAGCTCACCACAGCGGGGGGGCAATGAGCAGTTCTTC

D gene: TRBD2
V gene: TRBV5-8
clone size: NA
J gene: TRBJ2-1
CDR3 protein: CASSFLAGSYNEQFF
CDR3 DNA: TGTGCCAGCAGCTTTCTAGCGGGGAGTTACAATGAGCAGTTCTTC

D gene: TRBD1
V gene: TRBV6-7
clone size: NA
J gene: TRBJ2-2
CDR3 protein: CATSADLRTGLANTGELFF
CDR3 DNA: TGTGCCACCAGTGCAGATCTCCGGACAGGGTTGGCGAACACCGGGGAGCTGTTTTTT

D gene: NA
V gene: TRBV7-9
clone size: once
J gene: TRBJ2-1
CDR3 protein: CASSREYNEQFF
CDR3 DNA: TGTGCCAGCAGCCGCGAGTACAATGAGCAGTTCTTC

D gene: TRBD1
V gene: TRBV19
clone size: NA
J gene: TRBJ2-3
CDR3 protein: CASSARQGALTDTQYF
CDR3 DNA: TGTGCCAGTAGTGCTAGACAGGGGGCTTTGACAGATACGCAGTATTTT

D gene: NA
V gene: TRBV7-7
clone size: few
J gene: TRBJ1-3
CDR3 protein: CASSLSPGSGNTIYF
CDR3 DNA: TGTGCTAGCAGCTTGTCCCCAGGGTCTGGAAACACCATATATTTT

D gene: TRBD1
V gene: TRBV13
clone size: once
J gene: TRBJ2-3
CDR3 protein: CASSSAGTGGFHTQYF
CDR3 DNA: TGTGCCAGCAGCTCGGCCGGGACAGGGGGCTTTCATACGCAGTATTTT

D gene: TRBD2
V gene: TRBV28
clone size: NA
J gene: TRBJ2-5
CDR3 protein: CASSRLAGVGETQYF
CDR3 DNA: TGTGCCAGCAGTAGACTAGCGGGAGTGGGGGAGACCCAGTACTTC

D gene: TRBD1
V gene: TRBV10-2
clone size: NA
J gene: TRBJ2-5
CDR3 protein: CASSADRGQETQYF
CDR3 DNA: TGCGCCAGCAGTGCGGACAGGGGGCAAGAGACCCAGTACTTC

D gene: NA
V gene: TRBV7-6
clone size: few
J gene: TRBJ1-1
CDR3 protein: CASSLAPRANTEAFF
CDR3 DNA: TGTGCCAGCAGCTTAGCGCCCAGGGCCAACACTGAAGCTTTCTTT

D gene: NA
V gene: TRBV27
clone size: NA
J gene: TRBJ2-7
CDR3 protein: CASSPGTVYEQYF
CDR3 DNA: TGTGCCAGCAGCCCCGGGACTGTGTACGAGCAGTACTTC

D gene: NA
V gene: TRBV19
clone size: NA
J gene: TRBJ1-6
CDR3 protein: CASRGRLLTNNSPLHF
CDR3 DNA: TGTGCCAGTAGAGGACGGTTATTGACTAATAATTCACCCCTCCACTTT

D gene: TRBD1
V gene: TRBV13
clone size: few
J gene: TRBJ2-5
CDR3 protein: CASRSPTGDDQETQYF
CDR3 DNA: TGTGCCAGCAGGTCTCCGACAGGGGACGACCAAGAGACCCAGTACTTC

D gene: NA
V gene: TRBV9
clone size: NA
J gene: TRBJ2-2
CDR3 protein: CASSVEGLSTGELFF
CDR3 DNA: TGTGCCAGCAGCGTAGAGGGGCTCAGCACCGGGGAGCTGTTTTTT

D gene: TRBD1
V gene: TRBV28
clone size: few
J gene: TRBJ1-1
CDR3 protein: CASSSGQGKAFF
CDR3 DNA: TGTGCCAGCAGTTCCGGACAGGGGAAAGCTTTCTTT

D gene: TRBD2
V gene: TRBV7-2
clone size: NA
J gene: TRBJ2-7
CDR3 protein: CASSYPQGAGSPEQYF
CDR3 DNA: TGTGCCAGCAGCTACCCTCAAGGAGCGGGATCCCCCGAGCAGTACTTC

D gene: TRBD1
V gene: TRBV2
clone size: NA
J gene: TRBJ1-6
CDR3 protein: CASSPPGQGNSPLHF
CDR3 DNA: TGTGCCAGCAGTCCCCCCGGACAGGGGAATTCACCCCTCCACTTT

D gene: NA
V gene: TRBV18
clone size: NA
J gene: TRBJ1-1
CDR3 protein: CASSPNRGGGMNTEAFF
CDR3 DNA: TGTGCCAGCTCACCGAATAGGGGCGGCGGCATGAACACTGAAGCTTTCTTT

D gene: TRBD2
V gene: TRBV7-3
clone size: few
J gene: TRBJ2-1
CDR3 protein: CASSPGLAGYNEQFF
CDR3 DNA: TGTGCCAGCAGCCCCGGACTAGCGGGGTACAATGAGCAGTTCTTC

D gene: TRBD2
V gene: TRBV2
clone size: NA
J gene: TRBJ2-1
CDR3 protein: CASSFAVGTSGTYNEQFF
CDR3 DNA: TGTGCCAGCAGTTTTGCGGTGGGTACTAGCGGAACATACAATGAGCAGTTCTTC

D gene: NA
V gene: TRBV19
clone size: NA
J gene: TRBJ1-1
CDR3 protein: CASSWTPNTEAFF
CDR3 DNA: TGTGCCAGTAGTTGGACACCTAACACTGAAGCTTTCTTT

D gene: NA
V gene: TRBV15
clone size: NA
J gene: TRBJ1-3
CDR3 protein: CATSRARNSGNTIYF
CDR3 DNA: TGTGCCACCAGCAGAGCGAGAAACTCTGGAAACACCATATATTTT